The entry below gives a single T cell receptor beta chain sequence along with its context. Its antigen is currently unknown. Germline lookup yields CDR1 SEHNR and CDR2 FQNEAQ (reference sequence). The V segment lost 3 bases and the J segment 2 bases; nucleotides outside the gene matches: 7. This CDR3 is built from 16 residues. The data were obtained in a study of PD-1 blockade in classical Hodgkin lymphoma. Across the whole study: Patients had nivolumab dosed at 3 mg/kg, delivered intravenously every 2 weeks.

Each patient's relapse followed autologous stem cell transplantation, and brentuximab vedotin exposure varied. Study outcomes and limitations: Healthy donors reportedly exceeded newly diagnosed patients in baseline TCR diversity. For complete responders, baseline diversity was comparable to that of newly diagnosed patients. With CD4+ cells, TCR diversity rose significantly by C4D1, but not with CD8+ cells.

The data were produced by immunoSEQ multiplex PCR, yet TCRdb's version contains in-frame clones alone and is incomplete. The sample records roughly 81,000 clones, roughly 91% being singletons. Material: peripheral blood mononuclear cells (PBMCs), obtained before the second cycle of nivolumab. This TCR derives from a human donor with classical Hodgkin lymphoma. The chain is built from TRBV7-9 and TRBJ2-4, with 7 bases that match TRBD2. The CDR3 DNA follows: TGTGCCAGCAGCTTGACAGCGGGGTCGACCAAAAACATTCAGTACTTC. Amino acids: CASSLTAGSTKNIQYF. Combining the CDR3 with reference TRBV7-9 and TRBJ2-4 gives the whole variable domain DTGVSQNPRHKITKRGQNVTFRCDPISEHNRLYWYRQTLGQGPEFLTYFQNEAQLEKSRLLSDRFSAERPKGSFSTLEIQRTEQGDSAMYLCASSLTAGSTKNIQYFGAGTRLSVL.